This entry lists 22 T cell receptor beta chains sequenced from one sample in a study of T cell changes during pregnancy in multiple sclerosis. TCRdb's table, derived via immunoSEQ multiplex PCR, lists solely in-frame clones and lacks some. The table has about 60,000 clones, about 91% seen once; the top ten hold 0.7% to 1%. This specimen was peripheral blood, taken in the first trimester of pregnancy. These receptors were obtained from a female donor with multiple sclerosis, enrolled in a pregnancy study.

For this clone: The junction does not match germline at one end; this may be a read error. The chain employs TRBV7-7 and TRBJ2-7; unclear D gene. The CDR3 sequence is 13 residues long. Germline-derived CDR1 and CDR2 are SSHAT and FNYEAQ (reference sequence). The CDR3 DNA sequence: TGTGCTAGCAGCTTCAGGTTTGCCTACGAGCAGTACTTC. Translation: CASSFRFAYEQYF. The complete variable domain, with remaining parts taken from reference TRBV7-7 and TRBJ2-7, reads GAGVSQSPRYKVTKRGQDVTLRCDPISSHATLYWYQQALGQGPEFLTYFNYEAQPDKSGLPSDRFSAERPEGSISTLTIQRTEQRDSAMYRCASSFRFAYEQYFGPGTRLTVT.

This clone was observed a single time. V gene TRBV30 combines with J gene TRBJ2-5, with D maybe TRBD1 (6 bases). V was trimmed by 2 bases and J by 5 bases, leaving 9 bases between them. CDR1 and CDR2 from the germline V gene are GTSNPN and SVGIG (reference sequence). This CDR3 contains 12 residues. The CDR3 loop is CAWSRTAETQYF. The CDR3, as DNA: TGTGCCTGGAGTCGGACAGCGGAGACCCAGTACTTC.

The rearrangement links TRBV7-9 to TRBJ1-6; 10 bases fit TRBD1. V lost 9 bases, J lost 8 bases, and 13 bases stayed unmatched. CDR1 and CDR2 from the germline V gene are SEHNR and FQNEAQ (reference sequence). This CDR3 has 16 residues. The DNA for the CDR3 is TGTGCCAGTACCCTTAGGGGTGGGACAGGGGATTCACCCCTCCACTTT. It specifies CASTLRGGTGDSPLHF.

The chain links TRBV7-2 to TRBJ2-3, with 7 nucleotides matching TRBD1. With 5 bases clipped from V and 3 bases from J, the junction kept 2 bases outside the gene matches. Germline V gives CDR1 SGHTA, CDR2 FQGNSA. The CDR3 is made up of 13 amino acids. The chain's CDR3 is CASSTQGTDTQYF. CDR3 nucleotide sequence: TGTGCCAGCAGCACACAGGGGACAGATACGCAGTATTTT.

This sequence joins TRBV6-5 and TRBJ2-1; the match to TRBD1 covers 8 bases. The CDR3 is 15 residues long. Germline-derived CDR1 and CDR2 are MNHEY and SVGAGI. The V gene end was trimmed by 5 bases and the J gene end by 2 bases; junction bases not matched to a gene: 5. CDR3 amino acids: CASSPTGGTYNEQFF. Written as DNA, the CDR3 is TGTGCCAGCAGTCCCACAGGGGGAACCTACAATGAGCAGTTCTTC.

This chain links TRBV18 with TRBJ2-7, with D perhaps TRBD1 (6 bases). CDR3 size: 15 residues. Germline V gene data show CDR1 as KGHSH and CDR2 as LQKENI. Trimming cost V 1 base and J 0 bases, with 10 bases left between them. The CDR3 loop is CASSPLQGSSYEQYF. The CDR3 nucleotides read TGTGCCAGCTCACCACTCCAGGGGAGCTCCTACGAGCAGTACTTC.

This clone was observed a single time. V gene TRBV27 combines with J gene TRBJ1-2; weak D call: TRBD1 (6 bases). Trimming removed 5 bases at V and 4 bases at J, with 11 bases between. The germline CDR1 and CDR2 sequences are MNHEY and SMNVEV (reference sequence). This CDR3 comprises 13 residues. CDR3 sequence: CASSPGQFYGYTF. CDR3 DNA: TGTGCCAGCAGTCCCGGACAGTTCTATGGCTACACCTTC.

This chain links TRBV4-3 with TRBJ2-3, with a weak D call TRBD2 (6 bases). The CDR3 sequence is 16 residues long. Trimming took off 2 bases at V and 2 bases at J, with 14 bases between the two ends. Germline assignment: CDR1 LGHNA and CDR2 YSLEER. DNA of the CDR3: TGCGCCAGCAGCCAACTCAGGGTGGGACTCACAGATACGCAGTATTTT. Its protein is CASSQLRVGLTDTQYF.

The chain joins TRBV11-2 to TRBJ2-4; TRBD1 agrees at 7 bases. V shed 11 bases and J 8 bases; nucleotides not matched to a gene: 9. This CDR3 spans 12 amino acids. Germline loops: CDR1 SGHAT, CDR2 FQNNGV. The CDR3 is CALRQGDDIQYF. DNA for the CDR3: TGTGCCTTAAGACAGGGAGATGACATTCAGTACTTC.

The chain uses TRBV7-7 and TRBJ2-5, with a tentative D call TRBD1 (5 bases). CDR3 size: 12 residues. Trimming stripped 0 bases from V and 7 bases from J, with 6 bases between. The germline V gene encodes CDR1 SSHAT and CDR2 FNYEAQ (reference sequence). Here the CDR3 DNA reads TGTGCCAGCAGCTTAGCGCAGGGGACCCAGTACTTC. It codes for CASSLAQGTQYF.

The chain joins TRBV7-8 to TRBJ1-2; 7 bases are a match to TRBD1. V shed 1 base, J shed 8 bases, and the junction held 7 bases outside the gene matches. CDR3 length: 14 amino acids. In germline, CDR1 is SGHVS, CDR2 FQNEAQ. CDR3 residues: CASSLVPAGGGYTF. CDR3 nucleotides: TGTGCCAGCAGCTTAGTCCCGGCAGGGGGGGGCTACACCTTC.

CDR3: CASSLSGRGADEQYF. CDR3 in DNA: TGTGCCAGCAGTTTATCTGGCAGGGGGGCAGACGAGCAGTACTTC. The rearrangement uses TRBV27 and TRBJ2-7; possible D gene TRBD1, 7 bases. The CDR3 is 15 residues long. Germline V gene lookup returns CDR1 MNHEY and CDR2 SMNVEV (reference sequence). V dropped 0 bases and J dropped 5 bases, with 14 bases sitting between them.

This chain connects TRBV29-1 to TRBJ2-7, with a weak D call TRBD1 (6 bases). V lost 7 bases to trimming and J lost 0 bases, with 13 bases between them. Germline V lookup: CDR1 SQVTM, CDR2 ANQGSEA. This CDR3 spans 13 amino acids. DNA of the CDR3: TGCAGCGGCGGCAGGGGTCCCTCCTACGAGCAGTACTTC. Protein product: CSGGRGPSYEQYF.

The chain has TRBV2 and TRBJ2-3, with 8 positions matching TRBD1. V dropped 3 bases and J dropped 0; count of bases not matched to a gene: 11. The CDR3 has 18 amino acids. Germline CDR1 is SNHLY and CDR2 is FYNNEI. The CDR3 here is CASSEGQGARFSTDTQYF. DNA of the CDR3: TGTGCCAGCAGTGAGGGGCAGGGGGCAAGGTTTAGCACAGATACGCAGTATTTT.

In nucleotides, the CDR3 is TGTGCCAGCAGCGCCCCGACAGGGAACACTGAAGCTTTCTTT. It translates to CASSAPTGNTEAFF. V gene TRBV9 combines with J gene TRBJ1-1; maybe TRBD1 (6 bases). The germline V and J ends were trimmed by 3 bases and 1 base, with 10 bases remaining between them. Germline V gene lookup returns CDR1 SGDLS and CDR2 YYNGEE. The CDR3 has 14 amino acids.

The V and J genes are TRBV6-1 and TRBJ1-3, with 7 bases aligning to TRBD1. Germline loops: CDR1 MNHNS, CDR2 SASEGT. V lost 7 bases and J lost 4; bases outside the gene matches: 7. This CDR3 is built from 14 residues. The CDR3 DNA is TGTGCCAGCACCGGGACAGCACTGGGAAACACCATATATTTT. Translating it yields CASTGTALGNTIYF.

CDR3 amino acids: CASSSRDRGPNTEAFF. CDR3 in DNA: TGTGCCAGCAGCTCCCGGGACAGGGGGCCGAACACTGAAGCTTTCTTT. This sequence joins TRBV7-3 and TRBJ1-1; TRBD1 matches at 12 bases. CDR1 is SGHTA and CDR2 is FQGTGA in the germline V gene. V shed 4 bases, J shed 1 base, and the junction held 4 bases outside the gene matches. This CDR3 contains 16 residues. The complete variable domain, with remaining parts taken from reference TRBV7-3 and TRBJ1-1, reads GAGVSQTPSNKVTEKGKYVELRCDPISGHTALYWYRQSLGQGPEFLIYFQGTGAADDSGLPNDRFFAVRPEGSVSTLKIQRTERGDSAVYLCASSSRDRGPNTEAFFGQGTRLTVV.

The V and J genes are TRBV11-2 and TRBJ1-1; the D is unclear. V was clipped by 0 bases and J by 1 base, with 3 bases between them. The CDR3 has 13 residues. Germline V gene data show CDR1 as SGHAT and CDR2 as FQNNGV. The CDR3 reads CASSLDGNTEAFF. The CDR3 nucleotides read TGTGCCAGCAGCTTAGACGGGAACACTGAAGCTTTCTTT.

For the CDR3, the DNA is TGTGCCAGCAGCTTGATCAGGGGGGAGCTGTTTTTT. It codes for CASSLIRGELFF. This chain links TRBV5-4 with TRBJ2-2, with D unclear. Germline V gives CDR1 SGHNT, CDR2 YYREEE (reference sequence). The CDR3 totals 12 residues. Deletions cut 1 base from V and 8 bases from J, with 6 bases between.

The chain is built from TRBV7-2 and TRBJ2-1, with TRBD2 matching over 8 bases. This CDR3 has 16 amino acids. Germline lookup yields CDR1 SGHTA and CDR2 FQGNSA. The junction had 10 bases not matched to a gene; V was cut back by 4 bases and J by 5 bases. CDR3 in amino acids: CASSWWVAGSDNEQFF. In DNA, the CDR3 is TGTGCCAGCAGCTGGTGGGTAGCGGGGTCTGACAATGAGCAGTTCTTC.

This chain uses TRBV9 with TRBJ2-4; 8 nucleotides line up with TRBD1. The germline CDR1 and CDR2 sequences are SGDLS and YYNGEE. The length of the CDR3 is 15 residues. V lost 0 bases and J lost 6; bases outside the gene matches: 5. The CDR3 spells CASSVGGTGINIQYF. In nucleotides, the CDR3 is TGTGCCAGCAGCGTAGGGGGGACAGGAATAAACATTCAGTACTTC.

Concerning this clone: A read error may produce the germline difference seen at one junction end. The rearrangement joins TRBV7-7 to TRBJ2-1; the D is unclear. Germline-derived CDR1 and CDR2 are SSHAT and FNYEAQ (reference sequence). The CDR3 sequence is 15 residues long. The CDR3 spells CASSLERNSYNEQFF. CDR3 bases: TGTGCTAGCAGCTTAGAGAGAAACAGCTACAATGAGCAGTTCTTC.